This TCR beta chain is from a study of a mutant IDH1 vaccine in newly diagnosed glioma (TCRdb year 2021). Describing the broader study: Vaccination began 4-6 weeks after radiotherapy alone, or alongside temozolomide cycles in the chemotherapy-containing groups. Of the approximately 30 treated patients, 62.5% were male and around 40% were female, and the mean age was around 40 years. Prior to enrollment, patients had been given standard therapy consisting of radiotherapy alone, temozolomide alone, or radiochemotherapy with temozolomide, with the combination given to most patients. The week-35 safety follow-up was designated visit V12, and the week-47 end of study was designated visit V13. Six visits were used for peripheral blood collection: V03 (baseline), V05, V07, V10, V12 and V13. For exploratory analyses, fewer than 30 treated patients had longitudinal TCRB deep sequencing done wherever samples were available.

Here is what the overall study found, with its caveats: Immune responses induced by the vaccine were seen in around 94% of patients across multiple MHC alleles. It was noted by the authors that analyses of patient blood samples could not be reproduced owing to sample limitations. Pseudoprogression seemed to be unrelated to changes in the top peripheral T cell clonotypes found by TCRB sequencing. PBMC samples for TCRB deep sequencing were selected based on availability.

The CDR3 numbers 13 residues from cysteine through phenylalanine. Solely the CDR3 DNA is kept, with 39 bases framed from the first base. The germline V and J ends show losses of 7 bases and 5 bases respectively, and no gene match explains 4 bases of the junction. The germline V gene supplies CDR1 SNHLY and CDR2 FYNNEI. The library came from the immunoSEQ multiplex PCR assay. Rearranged TCR beta chain sequences were amplified with the hsTCRB Kit following the manufacturer's protocol. An Illumina MiSeq was used to sequence the TCRB libraries. As for how the authors treated the data: Demultiplexing, trimming and gene mapping were performed with the kit vendor's proprietary platform. TCRdb obtained this table from immuneACCESS and retained in-frame rearrangements with V and J assigned. These tables miss some clones; where compared with another copy, unresolved V genes account for less than half of the shortfall, and the remainder is unexplained. The V and J calls and clone size are taken from that table; D and trimming were inferred from the DNA. The sample includes 35,000 to 45,000 clones, with roughly 84% observed a single time. Approximately 4.6% of the sample goes to the ten largest clones.

With regard to this clone: No cognate antigen has been identified for it. Qualities for individual bases were not recorded, and no much larger clone is one base off.

The time point label, as the study defines it: week 35, safety follow-up. Each vaccine dose was 300 ug of a 20-mer mutant IDH1 peptide in Montanide, given subcutaneously with topical imiquimod. Across visits V03 through V10, patients got a total of eight vaccinations, given in weeks 1, 3, 5, 7, 11, 15, 19 and 23. All donors had newly diagnosed IDH1-mutant astrocytomas of WHO grade 3 or 4 that showed loss of nuclear ATRX. The samples were drawn from NOA16, a multicentre, single-arm, open-label phase I trial in Germany that tested a mutant IDH1 peptide vaccine in humans for the first time. The DNeasy Blood and Tissue Kit was used to extract genomic DNA from EDTA blood for TCRB sequencing.

The source material was PBMCs, sampled from a glioma patient whose treatment included an IDH1 peptide vaccine. The origin of this receptor is a woman aged 50 to 60 with glioma. Recombination joined TRBV2 with TRBJ1-1; 10 bases in between match TRBD1. The DNA sequence reads TGTGCCAGCACCTGGACAGGGGGGACTGAAGCTTTCTTT. The translation is CASTWTGGTEAFF.